These T cell receptor beta chains were read from a single sample in a study of OX40 agonist ivuxolimab in advanced cancers. Here immunoSEQ multiplex PCR was the method, and the copy in TCRdb shows in-frame clones only, minus some. There are 41,000 or so clones in the sample; roughly 80% occur only once, and less than 45% lies in the top ten. Source: CD4+ or CD8+ T cells sorted from blood, taken in a trial of the OX40 agonist ivuxolimab. Receptors originate from an adult with an advanced solid tumor such as melanoma, head and neck, liver or kidney cancer. The CDR3 runs from the conserved cysteine through the conserved F or W. A D gene is named only where the DNA matches it firmly. Clone sizes are given selectively: once, few, many, or a class where the clone is expanded.

V gene,D gene,clone size,J gene,CDR3 protein,CDR3 DNA
TRBV18,TRBD1,NA,TRBJ1-5,CASSPGQGMEGNQPQHF,TGTGCCAGCTCACCGGGACAGGGGATGGAGGGCAATCAGCCCCAGCATTTT
TRBV4-2,NA,NA,TRBJ2-7,CASSQDTDDSYEQYF,TGTGCCAGCAGCCAAGATACGGACGACTCCTACGAGCAGTACTTC
TRBV6-1,TRBD1,NA,TRBJ2-1,CASSVNRDSYNEQFF,TGTGCCAGCAGCGTAAACCGGGACAGCTACAATGAGCAGTTCTTC
TRBV18,NA,NA,TRBJ1-1,CASSPGTNTEAFF,TGTGCCAGCTCACCAGGGACGAACACTGAAGCTTTCTTT
TRBV18,NA,NA,TRBJ1-2,CASSPDGVMLGGYTF,TGTGCCAGCTCACCGGACGGCGTGATGTTGGGTGGCTACACCTTC
TRBV14,NA,NA,TRBJ2-5,CASSQGTETQYF,TGTGCCAGCAGCCAGGGTACGGAGACCCAGTACTTC
TRBV11-1,NA,NA,TRBJ2-3,CASSLGLGARTQYF,TGTGCCAGCAGCTTAGGGTTAGGGGCCCGGACGCAGTATTTT
TRBV18,NA,NA,TRBJ2-3,CASSPGRGADTQYF,TGTGCCAGCTCACCCGGGCGGGGCGCAGATACGCAGTATTTT
TRBV9,NA,few,TRBJ2-1,CASSVAYRGREQFF,TGTGCCAGCAGCGTAGCTTATCGGGGACGTGAGCAGTTCTTC
TRBV9,TRBD1,NA,TRBJ1-2,CASSVMGQGAVGYTF,TGTGCCAGCAGCGTAATGGGACAGGGGGCGGTTGGCTACACCTTC
TRBV9,NA,NA,TRBJ2-1,CASSDGGPGFF,TGTGCCAGCAGCGACGGAGGGCCAGGGTTCTTC
TRBV2,TRBD1,NA,TRBJ1-1,CASDGQGNTEAFF,TGTGCCAGCGACGGACAGGGAAACACTGAAGCTTTCTTT
TRBV2,TRBD1,NA,TRBJ2-7,CASRKGWDRTYEQYF,TGTGCCAGCAGAAAAGGATGGGACAGAACTTACGAGCAGTACTTC
TRBV30,NA,NA,TRBJ2-5,CAWSAGETETQYF,TGTGCCTGGAGTGCCGGGGAGACGGAGACCCAGTACTTC
TRBV27,TRBD1,once,TRBJ2-7,CASSLSGTGASYEQYF,TGTGCCAGCAGTTTATCGGGGACAGGAGCTTCCTACGAGCAGTACTTC
TRBV6-5,NA,once,TRBJ1-4,CASSSHRNSNEKLFF,TGTGCCAGCAGTTCCCACAGAAATTCTAATGAAAAACTGTTTTTT
TRBV19,TRBD1,NA,TRBJ2-5,CASSMGQGLGETQYF,TGTGCCAGTAGTATGGGACAGGGGCTAGGAGAGACCCAGTACTTC
TRBV27,TRBD2,NA,TRBJ2-1,CASSSRTHRGDEQFF,TGTGCCAGCAGTTCACGGACGCACCGGGGGGATGAGCAGTTCTTC
TRBV10-2,NA,NA,TRBJ2-7,CASSEGTGPSSYEQYF,TGCGCCAGCAGTGAAGGCACAGGCCCGAGCTCCTACGAGCAGTACTTC
TRBV9,NA,NA,TRBJ1-1,CASSRGAGTMNTEAFF,TGTGCCAGCAGCCGAGGGGCAGGGACCATGAACACTGAAGCTTTCTTT
TRBV5-1,TRBD1,NA,TRBJ2-5,CASSFGDRYQETQYF,TGCGCCAGCAGCTTTGGGGACAGATACCAAGAGACCCAGTACTTC
TRBV6-5,NA,NA,TRBJ2-2,CASSWGDSANTGELFF,TGTGCCAGCAGTTGGGGGGACAGCGCGAACACCGGGGAGCTGTTTTTT
TRBV7-2,NA,NA,TRBJ2-3,CASSFGGRGAYPDTQYF,TGTGCCAGCAGCTTCGGGGGACGGGGGGCGTACCCAGATACGCAGTATTTT
TRBV5-6,NA,medium-sized,TRBJ1-6,CASSLPPGEPLHF,TGTGCCAGCAGCTTGCCCCCGGGGGAACCCCTCCACTTT
TRBV29-1,NA,NA,TRBJ2-3,CSVKGSITDTQYF,TGCAGCGTTAAGGGGTCCATCACAGATACGCAGTATTTT
TRBV12-2,NA,NA,TRBJ1-1,CASRLVGGAPRSFRSVRGFF,TGTGCAAGTCGCTTAGTCGGGGGGGCCCCCAGGTCGTTCAGGTCGGTGCGAGGTTTCTTT